The 32 T cell receptor beta chains given below trace back to one sample, sequenced in a study of Graves' ophthalmopathy and Graves' hyperthyroidism. The study amplified TCR beta CDR3 regions using RNA transcripts. HTBI primers primed a first-round RT-PCR, and a second-round multiplex PCR followed. TCRdb analysed the multiplex PCR reads with MiXCR anew, one entry per CDR3 protein. This sample has 400,000 to 450,000 distinct CDR3 sequences, with around 20% found just once. Sequencing input: peripheral blood. The receptors shown here come from a woman aged 18-30 years with stable Graves' hyperthyroidism.

This clonotype was counted at least ten times. The chain couples TRBV20-1 to TRBJ2-4, with TRBD1 matching over 10 bases. The CDR3 contains 14 residues. The germline V gene encodes CDR1 DFQATT and CDR2 SNEGSKA (reference sequence). The trim removed 1 base at V and 8 bases at J, leaving 5 bases unmatched. This chain's CDR3 is CSARVWTGGDIQYF. Written as DNA, the CDR3 is TGCAGTGCTAGAGTTTGGACAGGGGGGGACATTCAGTACTTC.

J is TRBJ1-1 and V is TRBV12-3 or TRBV12-4; tentatively, D is TRBD1 (5 bases). Between the trimmed V and J ends, which lost 3 bases and 11 bases, there was a span of 16 bases. This CDR3 region has 13 residues. In nucleotides, the CDR3 is TGTGCCAGCAGTTTGCATCCGACAGTAGGGGCTTTCTTT. Translating gives CASSLHPTVGAFF.

V is TRBV5-1 and J is TRBJ1-1, with 7 positions matching TRBD1. This CDR3 region has 15 residues. Trimming removed 2 bases from V and 0 bases from J; junction bases left unmatched: 4. Germline-derived CDR1 and CDR2 are SGHRS and YFSETQ. CDR3 coding DNA: TGCGCCAGCAGCTTACGAGGACAGGTGAACACTGAAGCTTTCTTT. Translating gives CASSLRGQVNTEAFF.

This clonotype showed up many times. The J gene is TRBJ2-7, the V gene TRBV10-2, with 7 bases fitting TRBD2. The CDR3 is made up of 14 amino acids. V trimming: 10 bases; J trimming: 3 bases; junction bases outside the gene matches: 12. Germline values: CDR1 WSHSY, CDR2 SAAADI. The CDR3, as DNA: TGCGCCACCCTCCGCCAAGGCGGGAGCTACGAGCAGTACTTC. Amino acid sequence: CATLRQGGSYEQYF.

This clonotype was seen repeatedly, ten times or more. The chain recombines TRBV29-1 with TRBJ2-5, with no clear D. The germline V gene encodes CDR1 SQVTM and CDR2 ANQGSEA. Deletions cut 4 bases from V and 1 base from J, with 16 bases between. This CDR3 spans 15 amino acids. CDR3 region: CSVGRSGVGQETQYF. The CDR3 nucleotides are TGCAGCGTTGGAAGATCTGGGGTAGGCCAAGAGACCCAGTACTTC.

This clonotype occurred many times. The chain employs TRBV28 and TRBJ2-2; 9 nucleotides line up with TRBD1. In germline, CDR1 is MDHEN, CDR2 SYDVKM. The CDR3 is made up of 15 amino acids. With V trimmed by 2 bases and J by 6 bases, 4 bases remained unmatched. CDR3 DNA sequence: TGTGCCAGCAGTTTAGGGGACAGGGACGCCGGGGAGCTGTTTTTT. Amino acid sequence: CASSLGDRDAGELFF.

A few counts support this clonotype. This chain connects TRBV11-2 to TRBJ2-4; D not certain. Trimming cost V 2 bases and J 0 bases, with 8 bases left between them. Germline V lookup: CDR1 SGHAT, CDR2 FQNNGV. This CDR3 region has 15 residues. CDR3: CASSLNKLAKNIQYF. Here the CDR3 DNA reads TGTGCCAGCAGCTTAAACAAACTAGCCAAAAACATTCAGTACTTC.

Many counts were recorded for this clonotype. The CDR3 reads CASRLGRSSYNSPLHF. In DNA form, the CDR3 reads TGTGCCAGCAGACTCGGACGGAGCTCCTATAATTCACCCCTCCACTTT. The chain is built from TRBV6-2 or TRBV6-3 and TRBJ1-6; D unresolved. The CDR3 sequence is 16 residues long. V was cut by 6 bases and J by 0 bases, with 12 bases left in between. Germline CDR1 is MNHEY and CDR2 is SVGEGT.

This clonotype has a single count. V and J are TRBV10-3 and TRBJ2-7; TRBD1 matches 7 bases. Germline CDR1 and CDR2: ENHRY and SYGVKD. This CDR3 has 13 amino acids. V lost 9 bases, J lost 6 bases, and 11 bases stayed unmatched. The DNA of the CDR3 is TGTGCCATTTTCGACAGGGAGCAAAGCGAGCAGTACTTC. As protein: CAIFDREQSEQYF.

This clonotype was counted many times. This chain uses TRBV10-3 with TRBJ1-5, with a possible D match to TRBD1 (6 bases). The CDR3 runs to 14 residues. Germline assignment: CDR1 ENHRY and CDR2 SYGVKD. Trimming took off 0 bases at V and 9 bases at J, with 12 bases between the two ends. CDR3: CAISESTGKGPQHF. The CDR3 nucleotides read TGTGCCATCAGTGAGTCGACAGGCAAAGGGCCCCAGCATTTT.

This clonotype was detected ten times or more. The chain carries TRBV9 and TRBJ2-7, with 10 bases matching TRBD1. This CDR3 has 14 residues. CDR1 SGDLS and CDR2 YYNGEE come from the germline V gene. V lost 2 bases and J lost 3; bases outside the gene matches: 2. The CDR3 bases are TGTGCCAGCAGCGTCCGGGACAGGGGCTACGAGCAGTACTTC. It is translated as CASSVRDRGYEQYF. Complete variable domain (other parts from reference TRBV9 and TRBJ2-7): DSGVTQTPKHLITATGQRVTLRCSPRSGDLSVYWYQQSLDQGLQFLIQYYNGEERAKGNILERFSAQQFPDLHSELNLSSLELGDSALYFCASSVRDRGYEQYFGPGTRLTVT.

This clonotype was counted many times. The chain employs TRBV7-2 and TRBJ2-5, with a possible D match to TRBD2 (6 bases). The CDR3 is 15 amino acids. The V end lost 5 bases, the J end lost 7 bases, and 20 bases lay between the germline ends. Germline V CDR1 and CDR2: SGHTA, FQGNSA. The CDR3 DNA sequence: TGTGCCAGCAGCATAGAGGCGGGAAGCCCCAGGACCCAGTACTTC. This sequence encodes CASSIEAGSPRTQYF.

At least ten counts were recorded for this clonotype. The CDR3 region has the DNA TGCGCCAGCAGCCCCGGGGAGGGTAGGTTGTGGCAGCCCCAGCATTTT. Its translation is CASSPGEGRLWQPQHF. The chain recombines TRBV4-1 with TRBJ1-5; no definite D call. This CDR3 spans 16 amino acids. CDR1 and CDR2 from the germline V gene are MGHRA and YSYEKL. Trimming took 4 bases from V and 7 from J, leaving 20 bases between them.

This clonotype was seen repeatedly, ten times or more. The genes are TRBV12-3 or TRBV12-4 and TRBJ2-7; 10 bases match TRBD1. This CDR3 contains 14 residues. V was clipped by 6 bases and J by 5 bases; unmatched bases: 7. The CDR3: CASSPGTGVDEQYF. The CDR3 DNA reads as TGTGCCAGCAGCCCCGGGACAGGGGTTGACGAGCAGTACTTC.

This clonotype appeared many times. This chain connects TRBV13 to TRBJ2-7, with 10 nucleotides matching TRBD2. Per germline, CDR1 PRHDT and CDR2 FYEKMQ (reference sequence). V dropped 0 bases and J dropped 4; count of bases not matched to a gene: 21. The length of the CDR3 is 21 residues. The CDR3 protein is CASSLGLTEREGLPYTYEQYF. CDR3 coding DNA: TGTGCCAGCAGCTTAGGCCTAACGGAGCGGGAGGGCCTGCCTTACACATACGAGCAGTACTTC.

The rearrangement joins TRBV6-1 to TRBJ2-3; 8 bases are shared with TRBD2. Trimming at V came to 3 bases and at J to 6 bases, leaving 8 bases not matched to a gene. Germline CDR1 and CDR2: MNHNS and SASEGT. This CDR3 region has 15 residues. CDR3 region: CASSEDSGVVDTQYF. DNA of the CDR3: TGTGCCAGCAGTGAGGATAGCGGGGTAGTGGATACGCAGTATTTT.

The chain links TRBV11-3 to TRBJ2-7; a weak D match, TRBD2 (6 bases). The CDR3 sequence is 14 residues long. Trimming pared 5 bases from V and 2 bases from J, leaving 13 bases between. Per the germline V gene, CDR1 is SGHNT and CDR2 is YENEEA. This chain's CDR3 is CASSRDFDTYEQYF. CDR3 nucleotides: TGTGCCAGCAGCCGGGACTTTGACACCTACGAGCAGTACTTC.

The table lists this clonotype with many counts. The chain links TRBV4-2 to TRBJ1-1; maybe TRBD1 (5 bases). Germline V lookup: CDR1 LGHNA, CDR2 YNFKEQ. Trimming took 4 bases from V and 0 from J, leaving 9 bases between them. This CDR3 spans 14 amino acids. The CDR3 nucleotides are TGTGCCAGCAGCCGGGGGGAGCTGAACACTGAAGCTTTCTTT. This gives the protein CASSRGELNTEAFF.

This clonotype was detected many times. This chain's CDR3 is CASSSQGSGNTIYF. The CDR3, as DNA: TGTGCCAGCAGCTCCCAGGGCTCTGGAAACACCATATATTTT. The chain carries TRBV11-2 and TRBJ1-3; tentative D call: TRBD1 (5 bases). The CDR3 totals 14 residues. The V end lost 4 bases, the J end lost 0 bases, and 7 bases lay between the germline ends. CDR1 and CDR2 (germline): SGHAT, FQNNGV.

This clonotype showed up many times. The rearrangement joins TRBV29-1 to TRBJ2-7; D is perhaps TRBD1 (5 bases). This CDR3 has 12 residues. The germline V gene has CDR1 SQVTM and CDR2 ANQGSEA. V lost 2 bases and J lost 3, with 8 bases in between. The CDR3 DNA follows: TGCAGCGTTGAAACAGGATTCTACGAGCAGTACTTC. This encodes CSVETGFYEQYF.

This clonotype was counted between two and nine times. Compared with germline, one end of the junction differs, possibly owing to a read error. This chain connects TRBV5-1 to TRBJ2-4, with a possible D match to TRBD1 (5 bases). Germline lookup yields CDR1 SGHRS and CDR2 YFSETQ. This CDR3 has 13 amino acids. CDR3 DNA: TGCGCCAGCAGCTTTGTACAGGACAACATTAAGTACTTC. It yields the protein CASSFVQDNIKYF.

This chain uses TRBV9 with TRBJ1-2; possibly TRBD1 for D (6 bases). The CDR3 runs to 15 residues. With 0 bases removed from V and 7 bases from J, the gap between germline ends came to 16 bases. The V gene's germline CDR1 is SGDLS and CDR2 YYNGEE. CDR3 residues: CASSVVAEWGAGYTF. The CDR3 nucleotides are TGTGCCAGCAGCGTAGTCGCGGAGTGGGGGGCTGGCTACACCTTC.

This clonotype was counted ten times or more. The chain links TRBV13 to TRBJ2-5, with 10 bases aligning to TRBD2. This CDR3 comprises 15 residues. The ends lost 4 bases at V and 5 bases at J; junction bases unmatched: 7. Per germline, CDR1 PRHDT and CDR2 FYEKMQ (reference sequence). DNA of the CDR3: TGTGCCAGCAGCTCCCAGCGGGAGGGATGGGAGACCCAGTACTTC. The encoded protein is CASSSQREGWETQYF.

Many counts were recorded for this clonotype. The chain recombines TRBV9 with TRBJ1-5; possible D gene TRBD1, 5 bases. CDR1 is SGDLS, CDR2 YYNGEE, per germline. Trimming took off 4 bases at V and 3 bases at J, with 11 bases between the two ends. The length of the CDR3 is 14 residues. The CDR3 here is CASSSGLLNQPQHF. The CDR3 DNA is TGTGCCAGCAGCTCGGGACTCCTCAATCAGCCCCAGCATTTT.

Remarks on this clonotype: With a much larger clone just one base away, this may be a read error. The conserved phenylalanine or tryptophan is not found at the CDR3 terminus, so this likely reflects a read error. CDR3 residues: CSARTLFEQYL. CDR3 coding DNA: TGCAGTGCCCGGACCCTTTTCGAGCAGTACCTC. The chain recombines TRBV20-1 with TRBJ2-7; the D is unclear. CDR3 length: 11 amino acids. Germline CDR1 reads DFQATT; CDR2 reads SNEGSKA (reference sequence). Trimming pared 6 bases from V and 6 bases from J, leaving 12 bases between.

This clonotype was counted only a few times. V gene TRBV27 combines with J gene TRBJ1-6; TRBD1 might be the D (6 bases). The V end lost 0 bases, the J end lost 4 bases, and 10 bases lay between the germline ends. The germline CDR1 and CDR2 sequences are MNHEY and SMNVEV (reference sequence). This CDR3 has 16 amino acids. The CDR3 loop reads CASSLSTGYYNSPLHF. The CDR3 DNA sequence: TGTGCCAGCAGTTTATCGACAGGCTATTATAATTCACCCCTCCACTTT.

A few counts support this clonotype. The CDR3 sequence is CASSYGGPNQPQHF. CDR3 coding DNA: TGTGCCAGCAGTTATGGGGGTCCTAATCAGCCCCAGCATTTT. The V gene is TRBV6-5, the J gene TRBJ1-5, with a weak D call TRBD1 (5 bases). CDR1 is MNHEY, CDR2 SVGAGI, per germline. V was shortened by 3 bases and J by 4 bases, with 10 bases between the two germline ends. The length of the CDR3 is 14 residues.

The chain links TRBV12-3 or TRBV12-4 to TRBJ2-3, with 7 bases lining up with TRBD2. CDR3 size: 14 residues. J lost 1 base, V lost 2 bases, and 0 bases had no gene match. CDR3 residues: CASSLREGTDTQYF. The CDR3 DNA follows: TGTGCCAGCAGTTTACGGGAGGGCACAGATACGCAGTATTTT.

This clonotype was seen repeatedly, ten times or more. V and J are TRBV6-2 or TRBV6-3 and TRBJ2-5; D unresolved. The germline V gene encodes CDR1 MNHEY and CDR2 SVGEGT. The CDR3 sequence is 11 residues long. Trimming removed 2 bases at V and 7 bases at J, with 5 bases between. Written as DNA, the CDR3 is TGTGCCAGCAGTTACATGTCGACCCAGTACTTC. This encodes CASSYMSTQYF.

The J gene is TRBJ2-2, the V gene TRBV24-1; tentatively, D is TRBD1 (7 bases). V dropped 0 bases and J dropped 3 bases, with 10 bases sitting between them. CDR3 length equals 16 residues. CDR1 is KGHDR and CDR2 is SFDVKD in the germline V gene. The CDR3 DNA sequence: TGTGCCACCAGTGATTTGACCAGGGGGGACACCGGGGAGCTGTTTTTT. Encoded protein: CATSDLTRGDTGELFF.

Ten or more counts support this clonotype. The chain has TRBV9 and TRBJ1-3; no definite D call. V was trimmed by 0 bases and J by 4 bases, leaving 17 bases between them. This CDR3 is built from 17 residues. Germline CDR1 reads SGDLS; CDR2 reads YYNGEE. The CDR3 coding sequence is TGTGCCAGCAGCGTAGACCCTAGACTGATGAGCGGAAACACCATATATTTT. The encoded protein is CASSVDPRLMSGNTIYF.

This clonotype was counted only a few times. The rearrangement uses TRBV28 and TRBJ2-7, with a possible D match to TRBD1 (6 bases). Germline CDR1 reads MDHEN; CDR2 reads SYDVKM. Trimming left V 4 bases short and J 3 bases short, with 7 bases between. There are 12 residues in the CDR3. CDR3 loop: CASSSGDYEQYV. In DNA form, the CDR3 reads TGTGCCAGCAGTTCAGGGGACTACGAGCAGTACGTC.